The clone carrying this T cell receptor (beta chain) appeared once. Its cognate antigen is unknown. The data were obtained in a study of cytomegalovirus exposure and HLA in healthy donors. On the study more broadly: The 120 validation repertoires used the same platform as the 550 to 800 first-cohort repertoires (as reported by a later analysis). Study-wide points: According to reports, the classifier identified cytomegalovirus status with high specificity and sensitivity. A list of roughly 160 TCR beta chains associated with cytomegalovirus was given. Many donors shared some public TCRs, even though most TCR sequences were rare.

TCRdb's table, derived via immunoSEQ multiplex PCR, lists solely in-frame clones and lacks some. The sample holds just under 75,000 clones, 94% seen once. The CDR3 runs 17 residues. V shed 2 bases and J 3 bases; nucleotides not matched to a gene: 7. Per the germline V gene, CDR1 is GTSNPN and CDR2 is SVGIG (reference sequence). V is TRBV30 and J is TRBJ2-3, with TRBD2 identical over 14 bases. The TCR comes from a woman under 30 in good health and CMV-seropositive. Sequenced sample: PBMCs. In nucleotides, the CDR3 is TGTGCCTGGAGTCCCTTTAGGACTAGCGGGAGGACAGATACGCAGTATTTT. Amino acid sequence: CAWSPFRTSGRTDTQYF. The whole variable domain, remainder taken from reference TRBV30 and TRBJ2-3, is SQTIHQWPATLVQPVGSPLSLECTVEGTSNPNLYWYRQAAGRGLQLLFYSVGIGQISSEVPQNLSASRPQDRQFILSSKKLLLSDSGFYLCAWSPFRTSGRTDTQYFGPGTRLTVL.